One T cell receptor beta chain is described in this entry. The data belong to a study of blood T cell repertoires in COVID-19. Authors' data handling: Estimates of nucleated cell counts were drawn from the amplification of reference gene primers. This table comes from immunoSEQ multiplex PCR, and its TCRdb copy is limited to in-frame clones, with some not included. V, J and clone size are taken as reported in that table, and D and trimming were inferred from the DNA itself. The sample shows some 200,000 clones, about 86% of them seen only once. The ends lost 1 base at V and 8 bases at J; junction bases unmatched: 5. There are 15 residues in the CDR3. CDR1 and CDR2 (germline): MNHNS, SASEGT.

The rearrangement links TRBV6-1 to TRBJ2-3; 11 positions agree with TRBD2. The sequence was collected from a man aged 25-40 years with active or convalescent COVID-19. The sample comprised peripheral blood. DNA for the CDR3: TGTGCCAGCAGTGAAGGGCTAGCGGGGGGACGTACGCAGTATTTT. Translated, it gives CASSEGLAGGRTQYF.